These 32 T cell receptor beta chains were all obtained from the same sample, sequenced in a study of OX40 agonist ivuxolimab in advanced cancers. Profiling relied on immunoSEQ multiplex PCR, and the TCRdb table lists in-frame clones only, not all of them. This table has 78,000 or so clones, 92% appearing once. The sample was CD4+ or CD8+ T cells sorted from blood, taken in a trial of the OX40 agonist ivuxolimab. All receptors come from an adult with an advanced solid tumor such as melanoma, head and neck, liver or kidney cancer.

The genes are TRBV13 and TRBJ2-5; the match to TRBD2 covers 10 bases. CDR3 size: 15 residues. V lost 10 bases, J lost 2 bases, and 10 bases stayed unmatched. CDR1 is PRHDT, CDR2 FYEKMQ, per germline (reference sequence). The CDR3 region is CATSERTSGQETQYF. CDR3 sequence (DNA): TGTGCCACCTCAGAGAGGACTAGCGGACAAGAGACCCAGTACTTC.

This sequence joins TRBV12-5 and TRBJ1-2, with D uncertain. Trimming pared 5 bases from V and 5 bases from J, leaving 21 bases between. The CDR3 extends over 16 amino acids. CDR1 is LGHNT, CDR2 FRNRAP, per germline. The CDR3 DNA is TGTGCTAGTGGTCCGCAGATAAAGGCGGCCTTTTATGGCTACACCTTC. Translated: CASGPQIKAAFYGYTF.

The gene calls are TRBV5-6 and TRBJ2-5; D is uncertain. The CDR3 consists of 12 residues. Germline V CDR1 and CDR2: SGHDT, YYEEEE. V lost 4 bases and J lost 0, with 4 bases in between. The CDR3 loop reads CASSGDQETQYF. In DNA, the CDR3 is TGTGCCAGCAGCGGGGACCAAGAGACCCAGTACTTC.

The gene calls are TRBV5-1 and TRBJ2-7; D is undetermined. The germline CDR1 and CDR2 sequences are SGHRS and YFSETQ. V lost 6 bases and J lost 3, with 13 bases in between. This CDR3 is 13 amino acids long. This CDR3 is CASTGGVLYEQYF. CDR3 DNA sequence: TGCGCCAGCACAGGTGGGGTCCTCTACGAGCAGTACTTC. The full variable domain, with the rest looked up from reference TRBV5-1 and TRBJ2-7, is KAGVTQTPRYLIKTRGQQVTLSCSPISGHRSVSWYQQTPGQGLQFLFEYFSETQRNKGNFPGRFSGRQFSNSRSEMNVSTLELGDSALYLCASTGGVLYEQYFGPGTRLTVT.

The V and J genes are TRBV7-3 and TRBJ2-3, with D possibly being TRBD1 (6 bases). The CDR3 totals 16 residues. V was clipped by 4 bases and J by 1 base, with 15 bases between them. Germline CDR1 is SGHTA and CDR2 is FQGTGA. CDR3 residues: CASSSRTATGTDTQYF. Written as DNA, the CDR3 is TGTGCCAGCAGCTCCCGGACAGCCACAGGCACAGATACGCAGTATTTT.

The rearrangement joins TRBV19 to TRBJ2-3; tentatively, D is TRBD1 (5 bases). The CDR3 sequence is 13 residues long. The V end was cut by 2 bases, the J end by 4 bases, with 7 bases between. The V gene's germline CDR1 is LNHDA and CDR2 SQIVND (reference sequence). The DNA for the CDR3 is TGTGCCAGTAGTATATGGGGCGCAGATACGCAGTATTTT. Protein sequence: CASSIWGADTQYF. The full variable domain, completed using reference TRBV19 and TRBJ2-3, is DGGITQSPKYLFRKEGQNVTLSCEQNLNHDAMYWYRQDPGQGLRLIYYSQIVNDFQKGDIAEGYSVSREKKESFPLTVTSAQKNPTAFYLCASSIWGADTQYFGPGTRLTVL.

This clone was picked up a small number of times. This chain uses TRBV9 with TRBJ1-1; D is unresolved. The CDR3 loop spans 16 amino acids. CDR1 is SGDLS and CDR2 is YYNGEE in the germline V gene. The V end lost 0 bases, the J end lost 1 base, and 13 bases lay between the germline ends. In nucleotides, the CDR3 is TGTGCCAGCAGCGTAGAGGGCTCCTTCGGGAACACTGAAGCTTTCTTT. Translating it yields CASSVEGSFGNTEAFF.

The rearrangement joins TRBV21-1 to TRBJ2-7. TRBV21-1 is an annotated pseudogene. CDR3 length equals 14 residues. The DNA for the CDR3 is TGTGCCAGCAGCAACCCCCAAGGGCCCTACGAGCAGTACTTC. It specifies CASSNPQGPYEQYF.

The chain combines TRBV10-3 with TRBJ2-5; D is perhaps TRBD1 (5 bases). This CDR3 comprises 13 residues. In germline, CDR1 is ENHRY, CDR2 SYGVKD. The V end lost 2 bases, the J end lost 4 bases, and 8 bases lay between the germline ends. The CDR3 DNA is TGTGCCATCAGTGAGATGGGGCCAGAGACCCAGTACTTC. It codes for CAISEMGPETQYF.

V usage is TRBV7-6 and J usage is TRBJ2-3; TRBD2 is a possible D gene (5 bases). This CDR3 has 14 amino acids. Germline lookup yields CDR1 SGHVS and CDR2 FNYEAQ. The ends were cut back, 11 bases at V and 1 base at J, with 16 bases in the middle. The CDR3 region has the DNA TGTGCCTCAGCCCTAGAGGGCCGCACAGATACGCAGTATTTT. Protein: CASALEGRTDTQYF.

V gene TRBV5-1 combines with J gene TRBJ2-2, with 8 positions matching TRBD1. This CDR3 is built from 16 residues. Losses at the gene ends were 4 bases for V and 5 bases for J; bases not matched to a gene: 10. Germline V gene sequence: CDR1 SGHRS, CDR2 YFSETQ. CDR3 in DNA: TGCGCCAGCAGCGGAAGGACAGGGTGGGAAACCGGGGAGCTGTTTTTT. This gives the protein CASSGRTGWETGELFF. Based on the CDR3 plus reference TRBV5-1 and TRBJ2-2, the full variable domain is KAGVTQTPRYLIKTRGQQVTLSCSPISGHRSVSWYQQTPGQGLQFLFEYFSETQRNKGNFPGRFSGRQFSNSRSEMNVSTLELGDSALYLCASSGRTGWETGELFFGEGSRLTVL.

The gene calls are TRBV10-2 and TRBJ2-7; 11 nucleotides line up with TRBD1. J lost 7 bases, V lost 6 bases, and 5 bases had no gene match. CDR1 and CDR2 (germline): WSHSY, SAAADI. The CDR3 has 13 residues. The CDR3, as DNA: TGCGCCAGCAGGGACAGGGGGCGTCGAGAGCAGTACTTC. Translation: CASRDRGRREQYF.

V is TRBV6-1 and J is TRBJ1-6; D is uncertain. Trimming shortened V by 2 bases and J by 5 bases, and 10 bases separated the two germline ends. Germline V CDR1 and CDR2: MNHNS, SASEGT. This CDR3 is built from 15 residues. The CDR3 nucleotides read TGTGCCAGCAGTGAAAATGCCGGGGATAATTCACCCCTCCACTTT. Translation: CASSENAGDNSPLHF.

This clone was seen just once. V and J are TRBV7-6 and TRBJ2-2; the match to TRBD2 covers 12 bases. The junction had 1 base not matched to a gene; V was cut back by 4 bases and J by 1 base. The CDR3 runs to 16 residues. CDR1 is SGHVS and CDR2 is FNYEAQ in the germline V gene. CDR3 nucleotides: TGTGCCAGCAGCTCGGGACTAGCGGGGAACACCGGGGAGCTGTTTTTT. The encoded protein is CASSSGLAGNTGELFF.

Of note for this clone: One end of the junction is discordant with germline, which a read error may explain. The chain is built from TRBV7-7 and TRBJ2-7; 8 nucleotides align to TRBD1. CDR3 length: 14 residues. Germline V gene lookup returns CDR1 SSHAT and CDR2 FNYEAQ (reference sequence). CDR3 residues: CASSLGQGAGEQYF. CDR3 nucleotide sequence: TGTGCTAGCAGCTTAGGGCAGGGGGCGGGCGAGCAGTACTTC. The full variable domain, its missing parts supplied by reference TRBV7-7 and TRBJ2-7, is GAGVSQSPRYKVTKRGQDVTLRCDPISSHATLYWYQQALGQGPEFLTYFNYEAQPDKSGLPSDRFSAERPEGSISTLTIQRTEQRDSAMYRCASSLGQGAGEQYFGPGTRLTVT.

The genes are TRBV5-5 and TRBJ1-3, with D hard to call. V lost 0 bases and J 0 bases, leaving 7 bases between the germline ends. CDR1 is SGHKS and CDR2 is YYEKEE in the germline V gene (reference sequence). The CDR3 spans 15 residues. CDR3: CASSLVTASGNTIYF. In nucleotides, the CDR3 is TGTGCCAGCAGCTTGGTAACAGCCTCTGGAAACACCATATATTTT.

The rearrangement links TRBV4-1 to TRBJ1-1, with D perhaps TRBD1 (5 bases). CDR3 length: 14 amino acids. V lost 4 bases and J lost 1, with 10 bases in between. Germline-derived CDR1 and CDR2 are MGHRA and YSYEKL. CDR3 nucleotides: TGCGCCAGCAGCCCAGGGCAGCAGAACACTGAAGCTTTCTTT. As protein: CASSPGQQNTEAFF.

This clone appeared once. The chain has TRBV7-2 and TRBJ2-1; 8 bases map to TRBD1. This CDR3 has 14 amino acids. V lost 1 base and J lost 12; bases outside the gene matches: 8. From germline, CDR1 is SGHTA and CDR2 FQGNSA. The CDR3 DNA reads TGTGCCAGCAGCTTAGGGGATCCGGGACAGGTGCAGTTCTTC. It is translated as CASSLGDPGQVQFF.

CDR3 nucleotide sequence: TGTGCCATCAGTGAACCGTCGGGGGAAAACGGGGAGCTGTTTTTT. Translated: CAISEPSGENGELFF. The chain combines TRBV10-3 with TRBJ2-2, with D possibly matching TRBD2 (6 bases). This CDR3 region has 15 residues. The ends were cut back, 3 bases at V and 7 bases at J, with 15 bases in the middle. CDR1 ENHRY and CDR2 SYGVKD come from the germline V gene.

V is TRBV5-6 and J is TRBJ1-2; TRBD1 agrees at 7 bases. Trimming at V came to 4 bases and at J to 2 bases, leaving 5 bases not matched to a gene. The CDR3 runs 14 residues. Looked up from germline, CDR1 is SGHDT and CDR2 is YYEEEE. The CDR3 loop reads CASSLGQFNYGYTF. As DNA, the CDR3 is TGTGCCAGCAGCCTGGGACAGTTCAACTATGGCTACACCTTC.

The rearrangement uses TRBV7-9 and TRBJ2-7, with D perhaps matching TRBD1 (6 bases). The V gene lost 5 bases and the J gene lost 4 bases, with 21 bases spanning the gap. CDR3 length equals 16 residues. Germline V gives CDR1 SEHNR, CDR2 FQNEAQ (reference sequence). The CDR3 coding sequence is TGTGCCAGCAGCCACCCTAGACAGGCGCCGGGGTACGAGCAGTACTTC. Translating it yields CASSHPRQAPGYEQYF.

The CDR3 here is CASSQGDSGNTIYF. CDR3 sequence (DNA): TGTGCCAGCAGCCAGGGGGACTCTGGAAACACCATATATTTT. The chain carries TRBV9 and TRBJ1-3, with 7 bases identical to TRBD1. CDR3 length: 14 residues. Germline-derived CDR1 and CDR2 are SGDLS and YYNGEE. Trimming took 4 bases from V and 0 from J; bases not matched to a gene: 1.

This clone was recorded once. V is TRBV9 and J is TRBJ2-7, with TRBD1 as a possible D gene (5 bases). Germline V lookup: CDR1 SGDLS, CDR2 YYNGEE. The CDR3 consists of 14 residues. Trimming cost V 4 bases and J 1 base, with 12 bases left between them. The CDR3 loop reads CASSPQGSSYEQYF. The CDR3 DNA follows: TGTGCCAGCAGCCCCCAGGGCTCGTCCTACGAGCAGTACTTC.

This clone was recorded a few times. The chain links TRBV13 to TRBJ2-7, with D possibly being TRBD1 (6 bases). The CDR3 consists of 14 residues. Germline V gives CDR1 PRHDT, CDR2 FYEKMQ (reference sequence). With 3 bases removed from V and 5 bases from J, the gap between germline ends came to 14 bases. In nucleotides, the CDR3 is TGTGCCAGCAGCTTGGGGGCGCTTAGGGACGAGCAGTACTTC. It codes for CASSLGALRDEQYF. Drawing the rest from reference TRBV13 and TRBJ2-7, the complete variable domain is AAGVIQSPRHLIKEKRETATLKCYPIPRHDTVYWYQQGPGQDPQFLISFYEKMQSDKGSIPDRFSAQQFSDYHSELNMSSLELGDSALYFCASSLGALRDEQYFGPGTRLTVT.

The chain couples TRBV11-2 to TRBJ1-2; D may be TRBD1 (5 bases). The CDR3 consists of 14 residues. The ends were cut back, 0 bases at V and 4 bases at J, with 9 bases in the middle. CDR1 and CDR2 from the germline V gene are SGHAT and FQNNGV. Here the CDR3 DNA reads TGTGCCAGCAGCTTAGAGCCCAGGGTCTATGGCTACACCTTC. Protein product: CASSLEPRVYGYTF.

The CDR3 here is CASSQSKFGRTVFTDTQYF. DNA of the CDR3: TGCGCCAGCAGTCAATCGAAGTTCGGTCGGACAGTTTTCACAGATACGCAGTATTTT. The genes are TRBV23-1 and TRBJ2-3; perhaps TRBD1 as D (6 bases). TRBV23-1 is an ORF; its function is uncertain. V gave up 0 bases and J gave up 2 bases, with 21 bases separating them. This CDR3 has 19 amino acids.

The CDR3 loop is CASSTYRDLGEQYF. CDR3 nucleotide sequence: TGTGCCAGTAGTACCTACAGGGACCTGGGCGAGCAGTACTTC. The chain has TRBV19 and TRBJ2-7, with D perhaps matching TRBD1 (6 bases). V shed 4 bases and J shed 6 bases, with 16 bases lying between them. Per the germline V gene, CDR1 is LNHDA and CDR2 is SQIVND (reference sequence). CDR3 length: 14 residues.

The chain has TRBV7-9 and TRBJ1-4; possibly TRBD1 for D (6 bases). V was trimmed by 5 bases and J by 4 bases, leaving 14 bases between them. Germline values: CDR1 SEHNR, CDR2 FQNEAQ (reference sequence). The CDR3 consists of 15 residues. The DNA of the CDR3 is TGTGCCAGCAGCCTGGGGGGCGCAAGTAATGAAAAACTGTTTTTT. It yields the protein CASSLGGASNEKLFF.

The V gene is TRBV4-1, the J gene TRBJ2-3; D not resolved. Germline loops: CDR1 MGHRA, CDR2 YSYEKL. The CDR3 has 18 residues. V was clipped by 1 base and J by 0 bases, with 17 bases between them. The CDR3 DNA follows: TGCGCCAGCAGCCAAGTTCGACCAGGAATCTCTAGCACAGATACGCAGTATTTT. It codes for CASSQVRPGISSTDTQYF.

V gene TRBV7-2 combines with J gene TRBJ2-1, with no clear D. CDR3 length equals 12 residues. V lost 2 bases, J lost 8 bases, and 7 bases lay in between. Germline CDR1 reads SGHTA; CDR2 reads FQGNSA. The CDR3 region is CASSLSGDEQFF. CDR3 bases: TGTGCCAGCAGCTTAAGTGGAGATGAGCAGTTCTTC.

The chain recombines TRBV4-3 with TRBJ1-4; D is perhaps TRBD1 (6 bases). Trimming pared 0 bases from V and 8 bases from J, leaving 13 bases between. There are 15 residues in the CDR3. Germline CDR1 reads LGHNA; CDR2 reads YSLEER. The CDR3 DNA reads TGCGCCAGCAGCCAAGAGGGGGGGGCTAGGGAAAAACTGTTTTTT. Translation: CASSQEGGAREKLFF.

The chain couples TRBV7-9 to TRBJ1-5, with a possible D match to TRBD1 (5 bases). CDR3 length: 17 residues. Germline loops: CDR1 SEHNR, CDR2 FQNEAQ (reference sequence). V gave up 1 base and J gave up 2 bases, with 15 bases separating them. The CDR3 here is CASSLGSGTGGNQPQHF. The CDR3 bases are TGTGCCAGCAGCTTAGGTTCCGGGACCGGAGGCAATCAGCCCCAGCATTTT.